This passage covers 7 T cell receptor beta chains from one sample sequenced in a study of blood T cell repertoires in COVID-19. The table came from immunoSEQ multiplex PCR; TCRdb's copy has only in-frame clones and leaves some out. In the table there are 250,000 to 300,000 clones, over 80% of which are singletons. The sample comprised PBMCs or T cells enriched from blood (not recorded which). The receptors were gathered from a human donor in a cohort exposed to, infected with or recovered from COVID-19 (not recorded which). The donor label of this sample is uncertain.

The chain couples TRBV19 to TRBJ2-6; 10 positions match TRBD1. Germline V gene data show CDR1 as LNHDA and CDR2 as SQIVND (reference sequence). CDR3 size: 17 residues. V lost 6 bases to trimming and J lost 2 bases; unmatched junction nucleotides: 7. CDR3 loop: CASSAGTGVAGANVLTF. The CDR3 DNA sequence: TGTGCCAGTAGCGCCGGGACAGGGGTAGCTGGGGCCAACGTCCTGACTTTC.

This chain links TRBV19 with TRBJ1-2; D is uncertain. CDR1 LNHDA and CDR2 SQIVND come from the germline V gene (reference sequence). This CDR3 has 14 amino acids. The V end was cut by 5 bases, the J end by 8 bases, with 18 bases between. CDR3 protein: CASSSPGLATGYTF. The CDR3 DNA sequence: TGTGCCAGTAGTTCTCCCGGACTGGCTACGGGCTACACCTTC.

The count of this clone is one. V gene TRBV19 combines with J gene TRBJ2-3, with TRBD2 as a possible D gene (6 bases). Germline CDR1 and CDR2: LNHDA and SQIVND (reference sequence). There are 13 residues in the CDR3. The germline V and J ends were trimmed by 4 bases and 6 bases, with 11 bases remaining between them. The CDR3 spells CASSKGLADTQYF. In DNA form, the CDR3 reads TGTGCCAGTAGTAAGGGACTCGCCGATACGCAGTATTTT.

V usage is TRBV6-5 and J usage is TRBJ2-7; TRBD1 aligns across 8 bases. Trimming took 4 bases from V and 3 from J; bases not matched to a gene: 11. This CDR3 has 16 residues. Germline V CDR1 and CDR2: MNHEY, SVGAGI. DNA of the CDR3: TGTGCCAGCAGTTCTGCGCCCTTCGACAGGGGCTACGAGCAGTACTTC. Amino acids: CASSSAPFDRGYEQYF.

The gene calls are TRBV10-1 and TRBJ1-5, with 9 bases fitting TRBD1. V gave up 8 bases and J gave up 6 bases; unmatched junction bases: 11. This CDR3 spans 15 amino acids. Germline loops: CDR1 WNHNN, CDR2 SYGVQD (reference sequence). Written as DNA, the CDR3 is TGCGCCAGCGGGATAGGGGACAGGGTACGTCAGCCCCAGCATTTT. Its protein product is CASGIGDRVRQPQHF.

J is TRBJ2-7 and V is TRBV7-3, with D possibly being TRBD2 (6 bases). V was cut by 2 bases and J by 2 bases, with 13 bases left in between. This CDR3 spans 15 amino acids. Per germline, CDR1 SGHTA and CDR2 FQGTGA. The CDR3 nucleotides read TGTGCCAGCAGCTTAGTACCTAGCGAAACCTACGAGCAGTACTTC. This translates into CASSLVPSETYEQYF.

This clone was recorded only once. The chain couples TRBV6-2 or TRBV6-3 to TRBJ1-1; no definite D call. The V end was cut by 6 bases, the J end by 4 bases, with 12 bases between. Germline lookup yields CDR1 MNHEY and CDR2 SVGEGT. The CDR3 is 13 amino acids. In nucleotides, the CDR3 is TGTGCCAGCAGCCACGGGATTCCCACTGAAGCTTTCTTT. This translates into CASSHGIPTEAFF.